Sequencing of this T cell receptor (beta chain) was carried out in a study of blood T cell repertoires in COVID-19. V was clipped by 6 bases and J by 4 bases; unmatched bases: 5. Germline CDR1 MNHEY, CDR2 SMNVEV (reference sequence). The CDR3 spans 16 residues. Measured with immunoSEQ multiplex PCR; TCRdb has only the in-frame clones, and not every one. Of about 200,000 clones in the sample, 80% to 90% are singletons; the top ten hold 8% to 10%. The clonotype comes from a woman between 50 and 59 years old with acute or convalescent COVID-19. This sequence joins TRBV27 and TRBJ2-1; 14 bases are shared with TRBD2. Sequenced input: peripheral blood. The CDR3 DNA is TGTGCCAGCAGGGGACTAGCGGGAGTGCGGTACAATGAGCAGTTCTTC. Protein product: CASRGLAGVRYNEQFF.